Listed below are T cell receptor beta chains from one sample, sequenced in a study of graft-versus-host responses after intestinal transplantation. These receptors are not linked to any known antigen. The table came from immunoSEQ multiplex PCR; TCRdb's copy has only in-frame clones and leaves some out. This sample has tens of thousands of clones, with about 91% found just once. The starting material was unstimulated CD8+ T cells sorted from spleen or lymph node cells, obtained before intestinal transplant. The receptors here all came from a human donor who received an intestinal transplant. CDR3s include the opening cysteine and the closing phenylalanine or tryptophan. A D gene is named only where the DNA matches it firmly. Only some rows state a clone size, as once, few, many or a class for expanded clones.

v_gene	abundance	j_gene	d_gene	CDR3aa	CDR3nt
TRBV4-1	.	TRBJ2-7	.	CASSLQPRARDEQYF	TGCGCCAGCAGCCTGCAGCCCAGGGCAAGGGACGAGCAGTACTTC
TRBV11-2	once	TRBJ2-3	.	CASSLVPESGYSTDTQYF	TGTGCCAGCAGCTTAGTTCCGGAATCGGGGTATAGCACAGATACGCAGTATTTT
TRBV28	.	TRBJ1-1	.	CASRVTGNTEAFF	TGTGCCAGCAGGGTGACAGGGAACACTGAAGCTTTCTTT
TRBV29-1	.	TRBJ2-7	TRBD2	CSATSGTSYEQYF	TGCAGCGCTACTAGCGGGACTTCCTACGAGCAGTACTTC
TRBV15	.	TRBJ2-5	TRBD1	CATSMDRTGNEETQYF	TGTGCCACCAGCATGGATCGGACAGGCAACGAAGAGACCCAGTACTTC
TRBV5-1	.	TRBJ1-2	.	CASSLETNYGYTF	TGCGCCAGCAGCTTGGAGACAAACTATGGCTACACCTTC
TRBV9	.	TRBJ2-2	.	CASSARSDGAGELFF	TGTGCCAGCAGCGCCCGATCGGACGGGGCCGGGGAGCTGTTTTTT
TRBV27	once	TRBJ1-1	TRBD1	CASSLSPGQQNTEAFF	TGTGCCAGCAGTTTATCTCCGGGACAGCAGAACACTGAAGCTTTCTTT
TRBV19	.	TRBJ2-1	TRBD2	CASSIHGGAYNEQFF	TGTGCCAGTAGTATACATGGGGGGGCCTACAATGAGCAGTTCTTC
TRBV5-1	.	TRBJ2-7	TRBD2	CASSPGEGFDEQYF	TGCGCCAGCAGCCCTGGGGAGGGATTCGACGAGCAGTACTTC
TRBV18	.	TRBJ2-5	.	CASSPGHKETQYF	TGTGCCAGCTCACCTGGACATAAAGAGACCCAGTACTTC
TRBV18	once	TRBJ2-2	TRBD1	CASSPETTGDAGELFF	TGTGCCAGCTCACCGGAGACGACAGGGGATGCCGGGGAGCTGTTTTTT
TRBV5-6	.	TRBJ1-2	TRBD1	CASSPGPTGVAYGYTF	TGTGCCAGCAGCCCAGGGCCTACAGGGGTTGCTTATGGCTACACCTTC
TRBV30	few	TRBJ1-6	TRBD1	CAWSAGRGYSPLHF	TGTGCCTGGAGTGCGGGCAGGGGGTATTCACCCCTCCACTTT
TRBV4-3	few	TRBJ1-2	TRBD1	CASSQGRQGWYGYTF	TGCGCCAGCAGCCAAGGTCGACAGGGGTGGTATGGCTACACCTTC
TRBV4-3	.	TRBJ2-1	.	CASSQDLAGPYNEQFF	TGCGCCAGCAGCCAAGATCTAGCCGGTCCCTACAATGAGCAGTTCTTC
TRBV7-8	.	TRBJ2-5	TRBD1	CASSSWGTGNQETQYF	TGTGCCAGCAGCTCCTGGGGGACAGGCAACCAAGAGACCCAGTACTTC
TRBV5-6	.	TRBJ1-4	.	CASSLGVLRATNEKLFF	TGTGCCAGCAGCTTGGGGGTGCTGAGGGCAACTAATGAAAAACTGTTTTTT
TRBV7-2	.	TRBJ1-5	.	CASSAWLSGLSQPQHF	TGTGCCAGCAGCGCCTGGCTATCAGGGTTAAGCCAGCCCCAGCATTTT
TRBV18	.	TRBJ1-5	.	CASSPLGDNQPQHF	TGTGCCAGCTCACCACTCGGGGACAATCAGCCCCAGCATTTT
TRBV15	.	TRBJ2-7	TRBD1	CATSRGDRAYEQYF	TGTGCCACCAGCAGAGGGGACAGGGCCTACGAGCAGTACTTC
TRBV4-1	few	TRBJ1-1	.	CASSHGEGEAFF	TGCGCCAGCAGCCACGGGGAGGGTGAAGCTTTCTTT
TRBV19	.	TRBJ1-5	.	CASTTSGGYGNQPQHF	TGTGCCAGTACAACCTCAGGTGGGTACGGCAATCAGCCCCAGCATTTT
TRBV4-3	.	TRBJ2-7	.	CASSQLHGGIRQGRIPYEQYF	TGCGCCAGCAGCCAACTCCATGGCGGGATCAGACAGGGCCGAATTCCCTACGAGCAGTACTTC
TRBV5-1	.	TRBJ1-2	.	CASSHFHQGPHKNYGYTF	TGCGCCAGCAGCCATTTCCACCAGGGGCCGCACAAAAATTATGGCTACACCTTC
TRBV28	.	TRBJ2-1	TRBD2	CASSLPLAGANEQFF	TGTGCCAGCAGTTTACCACTAGCGGGAGCCAATGAGCAGTTCTTC
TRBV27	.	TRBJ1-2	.	CASTPRGGISLVYTF	TGTGCCAGCACCCCCCGAGGGGGAATTTCACTTGTCTACACCTTC
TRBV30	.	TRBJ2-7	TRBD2	CAWSPKRRDYGSYEQYF	TGTGCCTGGAGCCCTAAACGGAGGGACTACGGCTCCTACGAGCAGTACTTC
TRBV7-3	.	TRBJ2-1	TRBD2	CASSLGTSASDNEQFF	TGTGCCAGCAGCTTGGGGACTAGCGCATCAGACAATGAGCAGTTCTTC
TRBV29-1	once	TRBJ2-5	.	CSVEQGGGGTQYF	TGCAGCGTGGAACAGGGAGGTGGAGGGACCCAGTACTTC
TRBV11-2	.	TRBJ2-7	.	CASSPGTSYPYEQYF	TGTGCCAGCAGCCCAGGCACTTCCTATCCCTACGAGCAGTACTTC
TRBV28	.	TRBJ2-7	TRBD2	CASMGTRETYEQYF	TGTGCCAGCATGGGGACTAGGGAAACTTACGAGCAGTACTTC
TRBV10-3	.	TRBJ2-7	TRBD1	CAISDSGTAFYEQYF	TGTGCCATCAGTGATTCCGGGACAGCTTTCTACGAGCAGTACTTC
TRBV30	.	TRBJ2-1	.	CAWTSYNEQFF	TGTGCCTGGACGTCCTACAATGAGCAGTTCTTC
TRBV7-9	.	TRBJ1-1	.	CASSLEGGVTEAFF	TGTGCCAGCAGCTTGGAGGGAGGGGTCACTGAAGCTTTCTTT
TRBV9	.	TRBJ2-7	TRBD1	CASSNPGQGRGEQYF	TGTGCCAGCAGCAATCCCGGACAGGGGAGGGGTGAGCAGTACTTC
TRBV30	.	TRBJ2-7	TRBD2	CAWSDPPSGRVYEQYF	TGTGCCTGGAGTGATCCCCCTAGCGGGAGAGTCTACGAGCAGTACTTC
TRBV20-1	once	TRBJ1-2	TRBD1	CSATGGDGYTF	TGCAGTGCGACAGGGGGGGATGGCTACACCTTC
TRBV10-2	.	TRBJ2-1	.	CASRLDGAYNEQFF	TGCGCCAGCAGGCTCGACGGAGCCTACAATGAGCAGTTCTTC
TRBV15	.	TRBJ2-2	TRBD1	CASSRDRGTGELFF	TGTGCCAGTAGCCGGGACAGGGGGACCGGGGAGCTGTTTTTT
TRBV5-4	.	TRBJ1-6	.	CASSLVGGNSPLHF	TGTGCCAGCAGCTTGGTAGGCGGGAATTCACCCCTCCACTTT
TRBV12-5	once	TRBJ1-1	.	CASGLVLTGGGDTEAFF	TGTGCTAGTGGTTTGGTACTGACTGGTGGGGGGGACACTGAAGCTTTCTTT
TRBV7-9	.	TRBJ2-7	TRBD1	CASSLGTVFSYEQYF	TGTGCCAGCAGCTTGGGGACAGTTTTCTCCTACGAGCAGTACTTC
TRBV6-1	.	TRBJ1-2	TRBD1	CASTADRVRDYGYTF	TGTGCCAGTACAGCTGACAGGGTTCGGGACTATGGCTACACCTTC
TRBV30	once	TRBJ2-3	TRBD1	CAWSSLGQGTDTQYF	TGTGCCTGGAGTAGCTTGGGACAGGGGACAGATACGCAGTATTTT
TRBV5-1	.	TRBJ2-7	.	CASSLGRGLSSYEQYF	TGCGCCAGCAGCTTGGGGAGGGGCCTAAGCTCCTACGAGCAGTACTTC
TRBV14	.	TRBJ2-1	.	CARETYGSGNEQFF	TGTGCCAGGGAAACATACGGGTCTGGCAATGAGCAGTTCTTC
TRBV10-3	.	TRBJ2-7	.	CAISSPGATLEQYF	TGTGCCATCAGTTCCCCGGGAGCCACTTTGGAGCAGTACTTC
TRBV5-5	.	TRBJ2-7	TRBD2	CASSISGTSATYEQYF	TGTGCCAGCAGCATATCCGGGACTAGCGCAACCTACGAGCAGTACTTC
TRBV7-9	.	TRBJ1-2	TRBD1	CASSLGDRAYGYTF	TGTGCCAGCAGCTTAGGGGACAGGGCCTATGGCTACACCTTC
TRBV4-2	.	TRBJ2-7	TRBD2	CASSLKSGAGTYEQYF	TGTGCCAGCAGCTTAAAAAGCGGGGCCGGGACTTACGAGCAGTACTTC
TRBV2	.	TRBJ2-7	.	CASRVGGAGEQYF	TGTGCCAGCAGGGTCGGAGGGGCGGGTGAGCAGTACTTC
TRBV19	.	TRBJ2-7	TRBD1	CASSLGDSSSYEQYF	TGTGCCAGTAGTCTGGGGGACAGCAGCTCCTACGAGCAGTACTTC
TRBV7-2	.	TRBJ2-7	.	CASRPETGYEQYF	TGTGCCAGCAGACCCGAGACAGGATACGAGCAGTACTTC
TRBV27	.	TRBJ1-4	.	CASSPTGGEGNEKLFF	TGTGCCAGCAGCCCAACCGGTGGGGAGGGTAATGAAAAACTGTTTTTT
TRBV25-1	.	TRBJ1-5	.	CASSRGGDQPQHF	TGTGCCAGCAGTAGGGGAGGGGATCAGCCCCAGCATTTT
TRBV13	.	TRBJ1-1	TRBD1	CASSPWDRGPNTEAFF	TGTGCCAGCAGCCCATGGGACAGGGGTCCTAACACTGAAGCTTTCTTT
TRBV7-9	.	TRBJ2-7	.	CASSFLHEQYF	TGTGCCAGCAGCTTTCTCCACGAGCAGTACTTC
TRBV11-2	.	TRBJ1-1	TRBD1	CASSQTSQGAHTEAFF	TGTGCCAGCAGCCAGACCTCACAGGGGGCCCACACTGAAGCTTTCTTT